This is a list of T cell receptor beta chains from one sample in a study of T cell changes during pregnancy in multiple sclerosis. Clones were sequenced by immunoSEQ multiplex PCR, and TCRdb holds only the in-frame ones, with some missing. The sample has approximately 53,000 clones, roughly 92% seen once. The sequencing used CD4+ T cells from peripheral blood mononuclear cells, collected in the third trimester of pregnancy. These receptors were taken from a female donor with multiple sclerosis, enrolled in a pregnancy study. CDR3s include the opening cysteine and the closing phenylalanine or tryptophan. The D gene is left open where the match is weak. Clone size is stated in some rows and not others, as once, few, many or a class when expanded.

j_gene,abundance,d_gene,v_gene,CDR3nt,CDR3aa
TRBJ1-2,NA,TRBD1,TRBV6-6,TGTGCCAGCATTATGACAGGGGGAGACTATGGCTACACCTTC,CASIMTGGDYGYTF
TRBJ1-2,NA,NA,TRBV7-2,TGTGCCAGCAGCTTAGAGGGGTTCGGCTACACCTTC,CASSLEGFGYTF
TRBJ2-2,NA,NA,TRBV5-6,TGTGCCAGCAGCTCGGGACAGAACACCGGGGAGCTGTTTTTT,CASSSGQNTGELFF
TRBJ1-2,NA,NA,TRBV5-6,TGTGCCAGCAGCTCAGGTACAGGACCTTCTAACTATGGCTACACCTTC,CASSSGTGPSNYGYTF
TRBJ1-5,NA,TRBD1,TRBV18,TGTGCCAGCTCACAAGGACAGGGGGGAAATCAGCCCCAGCATTTT,CASSQGQGGNQPQHF
TRBJ2-1,NA,TRBD1,TRBV9,TGTGCCAGCAGCTCCCCCCGGCAGGGGGACTACAATGAGCAGTTCTTC,CASSSPRQGDYNEQFF
TRBJ1-5,NA,NA,TRBV15,TGTGCCACCAGCAGAGCCCCGCCGGGGGGAGGCAATCAGCCCCAGCATTTT,CATSRAPPGGGNQPQHF
TRBJ2-3,NA,TRBD2,TRBV4-3,TGCGCCAGCAGCCAAGAGGGGGGGAAAAATACGCAGTATTTT,CASSQEGGKNTQYF
TRBJ1-2,NA,TRBD1,TRBV5-1,TGCGCCAGCAGTCCCGAACTGACAGGGGGCTATGGCTACACCTTC,CASSPELTGGYGYTF
TRBJ1-6,NA,TRBD1,TRBV11-1,TGTGCCAGCAGCTTAGAGACAGGGGGTGGATCACCCCTCCACTTT,CASSLETGGGSPLHF
TRBJ2-3,NA,NA,TRBV10-3,TGTGCCACCCTCGGGACACATCAAGCTACGCAGTATTTT,CATLGTHQATQYF
TRBJ2-2,NA,TRBD2,TRBV9,TGTGCCAGCAGCAGTGGCGGGGGGGCGGCCGGGGAGCTGTTTTTT,CASSSGGGAAGELFF
TRBJ1-1,NA,NA,TRBV18,TGTGCCAGCTCCTCGCGAGTTAACGCTGAAGCTTTCTTT,CASSSRVNAEAFF
TRBJ2-7,NA,NA,TRBV7-9,TGTGCCAGCAGCGAACAAAACGACGAGCAGTACTTC,CASSEQNDEQYF
TRBJ2-3,once,NA,TRBV7-7,TGTGCTAGCAGCCAGGGGGGCCGCACAGATACGCAGTATTTT,CASSQGGRTDTQYF
TRBJ2-2,NA,NA,TRBV9,TGTGCCAGCAGCGTAGTACAAACGAACACCGGGGAGCTGTTTTTT,CASSVVQTNTGELFF
TRBJ1-2,once,NA,TRBV6-5,TGTGCCAGCAGTGAACGAGGAGTTGATGGCTACACCTTC,CASSERGVDGYTF
TRBJ1-5,once,TRBD1,TRBV7-6,TGTGCCAGCAGCTTACAAGGGCAGGGGGTTGTCAATCAGCCCCAGCATTTT,CASSLQGQGVVNQPQHF
TRBJ2-7,NA,NA,TRBV7-8,TGTGCCAGCAGCTCCAGGGGGGACGGCTACGAGCAGTACTTC,CASSSRGDGYEQYF
TRBJ1-1,NA,NA,TRBV11-1,TGTGCCAGCAGCCTCGACAGGAACACTGAAGCTTTCTTT,CASSLDRNTEAFF
TRBJ2-7,NA,TRBD1,TRBV7-9,TGTGCCAGCAGCTTACGGACAGGATCCTACGAGCAGTACTTC,CASSLRTGSYEQYF
TRBJ2-3,NA,NA,TRBV19,TGTGCCAGTAGTATGTCAGGGACAGATACGCAGTATTTT,CASSMSGTDTQYF
TRBJ2-7,few,TRBD2,TRBV7-2,TGTGCCAGCAGCCGAGCGGCGGGGGGCACCTACGAGCAGTACTTC,CASSRAAGGTYEQYF
TRBJ2-3,NA,TRBD2,TRBV4-1,TGCGCCAGCAGCCAACCCAGGACTAGCGGCAGCACAGATACGCAGTATTTT,CASSQPRTSGSTDTQYF
TRBJ2-3,NA,TRBD1,TRBV2,TGTGCCAGCAGCCTCAGGACAGGGGAGACAGATACGCAGTATTTT,CASSLRTGETDTQYF
TRBJ1-5,NA,NA,TRBV6-4,TGTGCCAGCAGTCGGGGGGAGGATCAGCCCCAGCATTTT,CASSRGEDQPQHF
TRBJ1-4,NA,TRBD1,TRBV4-3,TGCGCCAGCAGCCAGGAGCCGACAGGGTTACGATATGAAAAACTGTTTTTT,CASSQEPTGLRYEKLFF
TRBJ2-3,NA,TRBD2,TRBV7-9,TGTGCCATAAATCTGGGGGGGGTCACAGATACGCAGTATTTT,CAINLGGVTDTQYF
TRBJ2-7,NA,TRBD1,TRBV11-3,TGTGCCAGCAGCTTGCGAGGGACAGGGGTCTACGAGCAGTACTTC,CASSLRGTGVYEQYF
TRBJ1-1,NA,TRBD1,TRBV6-5,TGTGCCAGCAGTCTAGACAGGGTTAGGACTGAAGCTTTCTTT,CASSLDRVRTEAFF
TRBJ2-3,NA,NA,TRBV7-2,TGTGCCAGCAGCTCTAGAGTGGGTGGGAGGACAGATACGCAGTATTTT,CASSSRVGGRTDTQYF
TRBJ1-2,NA,NA,TRBV27,TGTGCCAGCAGCATAGGGGGGGGGCCCGATGGCTACACCTTC,CASSIGGGPDGYTF
TRBJ2-7,NA,TRBD1,TRBV5-6,TGTGCCAGCAGCTCCCGGGACAGCTACGAGCAGTACTTC,CASSSRDSYEQYF
TRBJ2-5,NA,NA,TRBV7-2,TGTGCCAGCAGCTTAGCGCTGGACAGACAAGAGACCCAGTACTTC,CASSLALDRQETQYF
TRBJ2-2,NA,TRBD2,TRBV5-4,TGTGCCAGCAGCTTAAAACTAGCGGGCACCGGGGAGCTGTTTTTT,CASSLKLAGTGELFF
TRBJ1-2,many,NA,TRBV25-1,TGTGCCAGCAGTGAAATAGGGCTAGGGGATGGCTACACCTTC,CASSEIGLGDGYTF
TRBJ2-5,NA,NA,TRBV6-5,TGTGCCAGCAGTTATCTGCCGGTATCAGAGACCCAGTACTTC,CASSYLPVSETQYF
TRBJ2-7,NA,TRBD1,TRBV9,TGTGCCAGCAGCGTAGGTCTGACTACGATTCGGACAGGGGTGCTGGAGCAGTACTTC,CASSVGLTTIRTGVLEQYF
TRBJ2-1,NA,NA,TRBV7-3,TGTGCCAGCAGCTTAAAAGTTTCGCGGGGCCCGGCGGACAATGAGCAGTTCTTC,CASSLKVSRGPADNEQFF
TRBJ1-1,NA,NA,TRBV18,TGTGCCAGCTCACCGTCGGGTAACACTGAAGCTTTCTTT,CASSPSGNTEAFF
TRBJ1-4,NA,TRBD1,TRBV5-4,TGTGCCAGCAGCTGGACAGGGGCTAATGAAAAACTGTTTTTT,CASSWTGANEKLFF
TRBJ2-3,NA,NA,TRBV6-1,TGTGCCAGCGGCCGAAGGGGGGGTCCCACAGATACGCAGTATTTT,CASGRRGGPTDTQYF
TRBJ2-1,NA,NA,TRBV7-3,TGTGCCAGCAGCTTCAGTGCAGGGAAGGGTAATGAGCAGTTCTTC,CASSFSAGKGNEQFF
TRBJ1-6,NA,TRBD1,TRBV19,TGTGCCAGTAGGCAGGGGGCGCAGAATTCACCCCTCCACTTT,CASRQGAQNSPLHF
TRBJ1-2,NA,TRBD1,TRBV6-5,TGTGCCAGCAGCCCTGGACAGGCAAAAGGGGGACGCACCTTC,CASSPGQAKGGRTF
TRBJ1-3,NA,NA,TRBV7-2,TGTGCCAGCAGCTTAGGGCACAGCTCATCCTCTGGAAACACCATATATTTT,CASSLGHSSSSGNTIYF
TRBJ1-1,NA,NA,TRBV18,TGTGCCAGCTCACCGCGAGATGAAGCTTTCTTT,CASSPRDEAFF